The T cell receptor beta chain described here comes from a study of regulatory T cells in long-lasting Graves disease (dated by TCRdb to the early 2020s). Background on the whole study: Persistent Graves' disease was defined as antithyroid drug treatment for over 5 years with persistently positive TSH receptor autoantibodies. TCR sequencing covered some 13 persistent and roughly 20 newly diagnosed Graves' disease patients, 33 samples in total. The study was registered as a clinical trial and conducted in China. Peripheral blood TCR sequencing and RNA sequencing compared persistent Graves' disease patients with newly diagnosed Graves' disease patients. On average, persistent Graves' disease patients in the clinical cohort had been on antithyroid drugs for approximately ten years.

This clonotype appeared a few times. Its antigen is still unknown. No much larger clonotype is one base removed from it; base qualities were not supplied. The library was obtained by multiplex PCR. The instrument given in TCRdb is Illumina HiSeq 4000. To build TCR beta libraries, CDR3 regions were amplified by Arm-PCR using iRepertoire HTBI primers. Before sequencing, the PCR products went through gel purification. The study's own analysis went as follows. Across samples, around 62 TRBV and 14 TRBJ segments were identified and used for gene usage analysis of CDR3 amino acid clonotypes. Filtered high-quality paired reads were merged into contigs using COPE and FqMerger. Contigs were aligned with BLAST to IMGT TRBV, TRBD and TRBJ reference genes, and CDR3 was defined per IMGT. Any clonotype with a frequency above 0.1% was classified as a highly expanded clone. Shannon entropy was used to measure repertoire diversity, and the Gini coefficient was used to measure V-J evenness. Public clonotypes were defined as clonotypes shared by more than one individual. Clones were called with MiXCR by TCRdb after fastp trimmed the public reads at Q25, and only in-frame beta chains were retained. Rows matching on CDR3 protein sequence are summarized as one entry with the most common DNA and genes. In this record, the V and J calls reflect TCRdb's handling and not the investigators' own analysis. The sample includes around 460,000 distinct CDR3 sequences, with about 22% observed a single time. The ten largest clonotypes hold roughly 6.9% of the sample.

There are 15 amino acids in the CDR3, from cysteine to phenylalanine inclusive. This entry keeps only the CDR3 DNA: 45 bases, framed from base 1. Here V drops 1 base and J drops 7 bases, and the junction holds 4 bases not matched to any gene. What the time point label conveys for this sample: persistent/refractory GD, antithyroid drugs over 5 years with positive TRAb. RNA was extracted from PBMCs in TRIzol for both TCR sequencing and RNA sequencing. The diagnosis of Graves' disease followed American Thyroid Association guidelines. The patients came from an endocrinology department in Xi'an, China. From each patient, around 9 milliliters of peripheral blood was collected into an EDTA anticoagulant tube. Ficoll Paque Plus density gradient separation was used to isolate PBMCs, and no additional T cell sorting was done. An Agilent 2100 Bioanalyzer and agarose gel were used to assess RNA quality, and a NanoDrop 2000 was used to measure RNA concentration.

Paper-wide results and their limitations: Compared with newly diagnosed patients, persistent Graves' disease patients had lower TCR Shannon entropy and fewer highly expanded clones, which suggests clonal expansion. Patients with persistent disease shared more public clonotypes (about 2,700) than newly diagnosed patients did (around 980). Sequencing and analysis were restricted to the TCR beta chain. As a limitation, the authors acknowledged that the small sample size may reduce accuracy. Persistent disease showed preferential use of TRBV28, TRBJ1-2 and TRBJ2-5, whereas newly diagnosed disease favored TRBV20-1 and TRBJ2-1. Only peripheral blood was studied, because thyroid tissue, the primary lesion, was inaccessible.

This TCR came from a female donor with Graves disease. Specimen: peripheral blood mononuclear cells (PBMCs), collected when the disease was refractory, from a patient treated with antithyroid drugs. This chain is built from TRBV12-3 or TRBV12-4 and TRBJ2-2, and TRBD1 aligns with 9 junction nucleotides. The CDR3 is CASSLGTGVVGELFF. The DNA sequence is TGTGCCAGCAGTTTAGGGACAGGGGTCGTCGGGGAGCTGTTTTTT.